These T cell receptor beta chains were read from a single sample in a study of blood T cell repertoires in COVID-19. Sequencing was performed with immunoSEQ multiplex PCR; in TCRdb, only in-frame clones are kept and a portion is missing. The table records more than 110,000 clones, 85% of them present only once. The sequenced sample consisted of peripheral blood. The receptors were sampled from a man in his fifties with acute or convalescent COVID-19. CDR3s leave out the opening cysteine and the closing phenylalanine or tryptophan.

j_call v_call cdr3_aa
TRBJ2-7 TRBV7-8 ASSWRLAGSYEQY
TRBJ2-7 TRBV29-1 SVGGLALYEQY
TRBJ2-1 TRBV19 ASSMDRGPSNEQF
TRBJ2-7 TRBV9 ASSIGQGPTYEQY
TRBJ1-6 TRBV7-6 ASSLYAGGAGNSPLH
TRBJ2-7 TRBV4-2 ASSQAGGQTYEQY
TRBJ1-3 TRBV19 ASSIQGRTGNTIY
TRBJ2-1 TRBV2 ASTPGLASYNEQF
TRBJ2-3 TRBV7-3 ASTGGPGDTQY
TRBJ2-5 TRBV3-1/TRBV3-2 ASSRALNSGRRETQY
TRBJ1-4 TRBV12-3/TRBV12-4 ASSLDLEKLF
TRBJ1-5 TRBV28 AGGGWNQPQH
TRBJ2-1 TRBV3-1/TRBV3-2 ASSQAYLLSYNEQF
TRBJ1-2 TRBV5-1 ASTSAGQGLIGYT
TRBJ1-6 TRBV6-4 ASSISNNSPLH
TRBJ1-2 TRBV6-5 ASSPQQGAYGYT
TRBJ2-1 TRBV27 ASSSGGPYNEQF
TRBJ1-1 TRBV30 ASDRANTEAF
TRBJ2-5 TRBV5-1 ASRESSETQY
TRBJ2-5 TRBV9 ASSVAGGRHQETQY
TRBJ1-1 TRBV6-5 ASSRPDSRSEAF
TRBJ1-1 TRBV19 ASSPAQGKEAF
TRBJ2-7 TRBV4-1 ASSQPPGEQY
TRBJ1-3 TRBV25-1 ASSEKGASGNTIY
TRBJ1-3 TRBV30 AWNDLSGNTIY
TRBJ1-3 TRBV9 ASSVGQSGNTIY
TRBJ2-2 TRBV2 ASRRDSNTGELF
TRBJ1-3 TRBV30 AWTQSGNTIY
TRBJ2-5 TRBV5-1 ASSLWGVEETQY
TRBJ2-1 TRBV6-5 ASKSISESYNEQF
TRBJ2-5 TRBV5-5 AASFGGGLAETQY
TRBJ2-7 TRBV4-2 ASSPAGGDEQY
TRBJ2-1 TRBV11-1 ASRSAGRESNNEQF
TRBJ2-5 TRBV2 ASTTDPQETQY
TRBJ1-3 TRBV5-1 ASSFGTGGNTIY
TRBJ1-1 TRBV6-5 ASSYPGQGNTEAF
TRBJ2-7 TRBV30 AWGMGTSDEQY
TRBJ2-7 TRBV27 ASSLSILPGRYEQY
TRBJ1-3 TRBV30 AGDRTSGNTIY
TRBJ2-3 TRBV7-9 ASSPGNSWIEDTQY
TRBJ1-5 TRBV19 ASKRGSQPQH
TRBJ1-3 TRBV19 ASSTGPSGNTIY
TRBJ2-5 TRBV4-1 ASSQNFRDREETQY
TRBJ2-1 TRBV14 ASSQVAGAFAEQF
TRBJ1-6 TRBV6-5 ASSYSTGDSNSPLH
TRBJ2-1 TRBV24-1 ATSDTGTSVYNEQF
TRBJ1-1 TRBV5-1 ASSRVENTEAF
TRBJ2-7 TRBV7-3 ASSRLAGREQY
TRBJ1-6 TRBV7-2 ASSRGQGNSPLH
TRBJ2-2 TRBV19 ASSMPYRGRGTGELF
TRBJ1-5 TRBV5-4 ASSLGTGNQPQH
TRBJ1-2 TRBV27 ASSPGQAPPGGYT
TRBJ1-2 TRBV5-1 ASSLETGDRDGYT
TRBJ2-7 TRBV5-6 ASRAGQGIIYEQY
TRBJ2-3 TRBV10-1 ATSSGGSTDTQY
TRBJ2-7 TRBV10-2 ASSESGSGGFYEQY
TRBJ1-1 TRBV9 ASSKGVGVGTEAF
TRBJ2-2 TRBV7-2 ASSLGGGNTGELF
TRBJ2-2 TRBV10-3 AISNAGRFTGELF
TRBJ1-6 TRBV29-1 SVEEDKGSPLH